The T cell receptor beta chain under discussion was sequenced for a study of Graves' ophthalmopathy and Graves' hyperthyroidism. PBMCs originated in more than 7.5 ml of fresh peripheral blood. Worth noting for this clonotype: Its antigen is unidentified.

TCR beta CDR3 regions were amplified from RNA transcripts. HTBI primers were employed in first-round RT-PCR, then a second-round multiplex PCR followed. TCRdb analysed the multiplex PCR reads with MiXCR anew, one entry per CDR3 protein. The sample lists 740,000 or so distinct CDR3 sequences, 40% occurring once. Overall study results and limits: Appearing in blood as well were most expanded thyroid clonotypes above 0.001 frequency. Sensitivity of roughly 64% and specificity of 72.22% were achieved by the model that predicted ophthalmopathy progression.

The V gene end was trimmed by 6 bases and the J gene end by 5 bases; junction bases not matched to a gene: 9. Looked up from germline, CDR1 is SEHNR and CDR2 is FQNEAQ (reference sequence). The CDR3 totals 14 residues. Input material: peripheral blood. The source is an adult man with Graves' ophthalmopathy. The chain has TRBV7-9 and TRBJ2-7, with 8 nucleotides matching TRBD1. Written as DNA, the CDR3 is TGTGCCAGCAGTGAAGGACAGGGCTTGGACGAGCAGTACTTC. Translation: CASSEGQGLDEQYF.